What follows describes a single T cell receptor beta chain. The antigen remains unidentified. The table came from immunoSEQ multiplex PCR; TCRdb's copy has only in-frame clones and leaves some out. The repertoire includes over 50,000 clones, more than 80% of them detected once, and about 4.2% sits in the top ten. The sample comes from a study of a mutant IDH1 vaccine in newly diagnosed glioma. About the study: Earlier treatment was radiotherapy, temozolomide, or both, with most getting both. Study-level findings and limits: Immune responses induced by vaccination arose in 90% to 95% of the patients.

Germline V CDR1 and CDR2: SGHAT, FQNNGV. After removal of 4 bases from V and 7 bases from J, the junction contained 5 bases not matched to a gene. This CDR3 is 16 amino acids long. The time point was: week 5, during vaccination. In every dose of vaccine, 300 ug of mutant IDH1 20-mer peptide was given alongside topical imiquimod. Donors harbored newly found WHO grade 3 or 4 IDH1-mutant, ATRX-lost astrocytomas. The chain has TRBV11-2 and TRBJ2-1, with 15 bases identical to TRBD2. The specimen was PBMCs, collected from a glioma patient whose treatment included an IDH1 peptide vaccine. The TCR was taken from a woman between 35 and 50 years old with glioma. CDR3 in amino acids: CASSSGLAGGRNEQFF. CDR3 bases: TGTGCCAGCAGCTCGGGACTAGCGGGAGGAAGGAATGAGCAGTTCTTC.